What follows are 23 T cell receptor beta chains derived from one specimen sequenced in a study of naive and memory T cell subsets (dated 2017 in TCRdb). A robust, sensitive protocol for the amplification, sequencing and analysis of TCRs was described in the study, in which 3' ligation of a UMI-containing oligonucleotide to TCR cDNA was used. The library was made by 5' RACE. Sequencing used an Illumina MiSeq. The ligated cDNA was amplified in four rounds of PCR with nested alpha and beta constant region primers together with the SP2 primer. TCRdb cleaned the public reads at Q25 with fastp, built clones with MiXCR and kept in-frame beta chains. Identical CDR3 protein sequences are pooled into one entry, listed with their most common genes and DNA. The sample has about 62,000 distinct CDR3 sequences on record, 6% to 8.5% of them singletons. Of the sample, roughly 19% is held by the ten largest clones.

The receptors were gathered from a female donor in good health.

This clonotype was counted only a few times. V usage is TRBV2 and J usage is TRBJ2-7; D gene unclear. The CDR3 is 13 amino acids. With 4 bases removed from V and 3 bases from J, the gap between germline ends came to 10 bases. Germline lookup yields CDR1 SNHLY and CDR2 FYNNEI. CDR3 sequence reads: CASSVPQLYEQYF. CDR3 sequence (DNA): TGTGCCAGCAGTGTCCCGCAACTCTACGAGCAGTACTTC.

V is TRBV29-1 and J is TRBJ2-3; D is possibly TRBD1 or TRBD2 (5 bases each). Germline V gene data show CDR1 as SQVTM and CDR2 as ANQGSEA. Trimming stripped 3 bases from V and 3 bases from J, with 10 bases between. The CDR3 extends over 13 amino acids. The CDR3 DNA reads TGCAGCGTTGATGACGGGGCAACAGATACGCAGTATTTT. As protein: CSVDDGATDTQYF.

This clonotype was seen a handful of times. The gene calls are TRBV25-1 and TRBJ1-1; TRBD1 aligns across 7 bases. V lost 1 base to trimming and J lost 1 base; unmatched junction nucleotides: 15. Per the germline V gene, CDR1 is MGHDK and CDR2 is SYGVNS. The CDR3 covers 19 residues. The CDR3 DNA is TGTGCCAGCAGTGAATCCGGGGGGACAGCCCGAAAACCGAACACTGAAGCTTTCTTT. This sequence encodes CASSESGGTARKPNTEAFF.

V is TRBV13 and J is TRBJ2-1, with 9 bases aligning to TRBD2. The J segment lost 5 bases and the V segment lost 5 bases, leaving 4 bases of the junction unmatched. The germline gives CDR1 PRHDT, CDR2 FYEKMQ (reference sequence). CDR3 size: 14 residues. CDR3 loop: CASSIPSGNNEQFF. Here the CDR3 DNA reads TGTGCCAGCAGCATCCCTAGCGGGAACAATGAGCAGTTCTTC.

In its sample, this clonotype was seen many times. The chain couples TRBV6-2 or TRBV6-3 to TRBJ2-1; 14 bases are shared with TRBD2. The V and J ends lost 0 bases and 3 bases, in that order; junction bases with no gene match: 1. This CDR3 has 17 amino acids. CDR1 is MNHEY and CDR2 is SVGEGT in the germline V gene. The chain's CDR3 is CASSYSGLAGVYNEQFF. CDR3 sequence (DNA): TGTGCCAGCAGTTACTCGGGACTAGCGGGAGTCTACAATGAGCAGTTCTTC.

Only a few counts were recorded for this clonotype. The rearrangement uses TRBV27 and TRBJ2-7; TRBD1 matches at 8 bases. Germline CDR1 reads MNHEY; CDR2 reads SMNVEV (reference sequence). V was pared by 6 bases and J by 6 bases, with 7 bases of the junction left unmatched. CDR3 length equals 13 residues. This CDR3 reads CASSGQGAVEQYF. In DNA, the CDR3 is TGTGCCAGCAGCGGACAGGGTGCAGTCGAGCAGTACTTC.

The chain has TRBV6-6 and TRBJ1-1, with D perhaps matching TRBD1 (5 bases). The CDR3 has 13 residues. V was clipped by 10 bases and J by 4 bases, with 16 bases between them. Per the germline V gene, CDR1 is MNHNY and CDR2 is SVGAGI (reference sequence). CDR3 amino acids: CATREGQSTEAFF. The CDR3 bases are TGTGCCACCCGGGAGGGGCAGAGCACTGAAGCTTTCTTT.

Many counts were recorded for this clonotype. The rearrangement uses TRBV11-2 and TRBJ1-6, with D possibly being TRBD1 (5 bases). Germline assignment: CDR1 SGHAT and CDR2 FQNNGV. The CDR3 covers 15 residues. V dropped 2 bases and J dropped 5 bases, with 10 bases sitting between them. The CDR3 DNA reads TGTGCCAGCAGCTTAATTTTGGGACATAATTCACCCCTCCACTTT. Translation gives CASSLILGHNSPLHF.

This clonotype was picked up a small number of times. The chain has TRBV3-1 and TRBJ2-5; 7 positions match TRBD2. This CDR3 comprises 17 residues. The trim removed 0 bases at V and 1 base at J, leaving 8 bases unmatched. Germline loops: CDR1 LGHDT, CDR2 YNNKEL (reference sequence). The DNA for the CDR3 is TGTGCCAGCAGCCAAGATCGGGGGGAGGGCCCCCAAGAGACCCAGTACTTC. Protein: CASSQDRGEGPQETQYF.

This clonotype was counted between two and nine times. This chain links TRBV11-3 with TRBJ2-1; 7 nucleotides match TRBD2. CDR1 and CDR2 (germline): SGHNT, YENEEA. The trim removed 0 bases at V and 3 bases at J, leaving 5 bases unmatched. There are 16 residues in the CDR3. CDR3 DNA sequence: TGTGCCAGCAGCTTAGATGGCGGGAGCGACTACAATGAGCAGTTCTTC. Protein sequence: CASSLDGGSDYNEQFF. The full variable domain, rest sourced from reference TRBV11-3 and TRBJ2-1, is EAGVVQSPRYKIIEKKQPVAFWCNPISGHNTLYWYLQNLGQGPELLIRYENEEAVDDSQLPKDRFSAERLKGVDSTLKIQPAELGDSAVYLCASSLDGGSDYNEQFFGPGTRLTVL.

This clonotype was seen a few times. The CDR3 region has the DNA TGTGCCAGTAGGGTCCGGGACAGGAGCTCCTATAATTCACCCCTCCACTTT. Amino acid sequence: CASRVRDRSSYNSPLHF. The chain carries TRBV19 and TRBJ1-6; 8 positions match TRBD1. The CDR3 is 17 amino acids. V gave up 6 bases and J gave up 0 bases; unmatched junction bases: 7. CDR1 is LNHDA, CDR2 SQIVND, per germline (reference sequence).

There are many counts of this clonotype. J is TRBJ1-1 and V is TRBV6-2 or TRBV6-3, with unresolved D. V shed 1 base and J shed 4 bases, with 10 bases lying between them. The CDR3 contains 14 residues. Germline lookup yields CDR1 MNHEY and CDR2 SVGEGT. The CDR3 spells CASSYWKGSTEAFF. DNA of the CDR3: TGTGCCAGCAGTTACTGGAAAGGATCCACTGAAGCTTTCTTT.

The V gene is TRBV28, the J gene TRBJ2-7, with D uncertain. Trimming stripped 4 bases from V and 0 bases from J, with 10 bases between. Germline V CDR1 and CDR2: MDHEN, SYDVKM. The CDR3 consists of 14 residues. CDR3 DNA: TGTGCCAGCAGTTCGCAGACCAACTCCTACGAGCAGTACTTC. Translation: CASSSQTNSYEQYF.

This clonotype was recorded a few times. J is TRBJ2-6 and V is TRBV5-1; tentative D call: TRBD1 (5 bases). Germline loops: CDR1 SGHRS, CDR2 YFSETQ. V was cut by 1 base and J by 2 bases, with 10 bases left in between. This CDR3 is built from 16 residues. CDR3 coding DNA: TGCGCCAGCAGCTTGTACGGCAGGGCTGGGGCCAACGTCCTGACTTTC. Translated, it gives CASSLYGRAGANVLTF.

By share, this clonotype counts as medium-sized. The chain is built from TRBV29-1 and TRBJ2-1, with D perhaps TRBD1 (5 bases). The germline CDR1 and CDR2 sequences are SQVTM and ANQGSEA. This CDR3 comprises 17 residues. CDR3 region: CSAPDNGNVYSYNEQFF. CDR3 in DNA: TGCAGTGCCCCGGACAATGGAAACGTCTACTCCTACAATGAGCAGTTCTTC.

This clonotype has more than one count but fewer than ten. The V and J genes are TRBV5-4 and TRBJ2-2; 9 bases line up with TRBD2. CDR1 is SGHNT and CDR2 is YYREEE in the germline V gene (reference sequence). The V segment lost 4 bases and the J segment 8 bases; nucleotides outside the gene matches: 12. The CDR3 extends over 16 amino acids. The CDR3 DNA sequence: TGTGCCAGCAGCCCCAACCCCGCGGGGGGGCTGGGGGAGCTGTTTTTT. This codes for CASSPNPAGGLGELFF.

This clonotype has ten or more counts. V gene TRBV2 combines with J gene TRBJ1-1; D possibly corresponds to TRBD1 (6 bases). V was shortened by 10 bases and J by 3 bases, with 12 bases between the two germline ends. This CDR3 spans 12 amino acids. Germline loops: CDR1 SNHLY, CDR2 FYNNEI. The CDR3 sequence is CANWDTYTEAFF. The DNA for the CDR3 is TGTGCCAATTGGGACACATACACTGAAGCTTTCTTT.

The sample holds many counts of this clonotype. The gene calls are TRBV20-1 and TRBJ1-6; 8 bases align to TRBD1. J was trimmed by 6 bases and V by 6 bases; bases with no gene match: 10. This CDR3 is built from 15 residues. CDR1 and CDR2 (germline): DFQATT, SNEGSKA (reference sequence). The CDR3 loop is CSAIPPQGVNSPLHF. As DNA, the CDR3 is TGCAGTGCCATACCCCCACAGGGGGTTAATTCACCCCTCCACTTT.

The CDR3 nucleotides read TGTGCCAGCAGCTCGGGACTAGCGCAGCAGTTCTTC. Translating it yields CASSSGLAQQFF. The chain combines TRBV7-9 with TRBJ2-1; 10 bases are a match to TRBD2. Germline-derived CDR1 and CDR2 are SEHNR and FQNEAQ (reference sequence). After removal of 4 bases from V and 11 bases from J, the junction contained 2 bases not matched to a gene. CDR3 length: 12 amino acids.

This clonotype was seen a few times. The rearrangement uses TRBV6-1 and TRBJ2-7; D not certain. Trimming shortened V by 3 bases and J by 3 bases, and 9 bases separated the two germline ends. The CDR3 loop spans 13 amino acids. Germline V gene lookup returns CDR1 MNHNS and CDR2 SASEGT. The chain's CDR3 is CASSDQDVYEQYF. For the CDR3, the DNA is TGTGCCAGCAGTGACCAAGACGTCTACGAGCAGTACTTC.

This clonotype was observed a few times. The V and J genes are TRBV4-2 and TRBJ1-2; D is unclear. The V end was cut by 3 bases, the J end by 2 bases, with 13 bases between. This CDR3 spans 15 amino acids. Germline CDR1 reads LGHNA; CDR2 reads YNFKEQ. CDR3 loop: CASSQHVKDNYGYTF. The DNA of the CDR3 is TGTGCCAGCAGCCAGCATGTTAAGGACAACTATGGCTACACCTTC.

The gene calls are TRBV19 and TRBJ2-2, with D uncertain. CDR1 and CDR2 from the germline V gene are LNHDA and SQIVND (reference sequence). The CDR3 covers 14 residues. Trimming removed 5 bases at V and 5 bases at J, with 12 bases between. The CDR3 DNA is TGTGCCAGTAGTGACCGCGCGAGGACCGGGGAGCTGTTTTTT. Its protein is CASSDRARTGELFF.

This clonotype was seen only a few times. This sequence joins TRBV19 and TRBJ2-1, with D perhaps TRBD1 (6 bases). The V end lost 8 bases, the J end lost 6 bases, and 23 bases lay between the germline ends. Germline V gene lookup returns CDR1 LNHDA and CDR2 SQIVND (reference sequence). The CDR3 has 16 residues. The CDR3, as DNA: TGTGCCAGTCGTAACAAAACCCTGATACAGGGCAATGAGCAGTTCTTC. Its translation: CASRNKTLIQGNEQFF.